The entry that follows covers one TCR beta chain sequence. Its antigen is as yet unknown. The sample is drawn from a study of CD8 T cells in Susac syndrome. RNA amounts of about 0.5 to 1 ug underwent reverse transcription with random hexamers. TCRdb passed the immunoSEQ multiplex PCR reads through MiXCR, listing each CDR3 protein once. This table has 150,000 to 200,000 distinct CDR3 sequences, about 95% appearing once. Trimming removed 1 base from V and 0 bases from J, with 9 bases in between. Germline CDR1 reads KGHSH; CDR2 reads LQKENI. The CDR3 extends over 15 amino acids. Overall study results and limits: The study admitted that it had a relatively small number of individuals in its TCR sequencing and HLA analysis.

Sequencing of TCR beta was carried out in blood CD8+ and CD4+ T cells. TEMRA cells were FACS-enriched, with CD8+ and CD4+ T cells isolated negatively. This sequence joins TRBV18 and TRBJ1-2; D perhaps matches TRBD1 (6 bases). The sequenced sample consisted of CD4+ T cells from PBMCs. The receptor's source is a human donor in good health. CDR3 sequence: CASSPRSGANYGYTF. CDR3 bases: TGTGCCAGCTCACCACGGTCAGGGGCTAACTATGGCTACACCTTC.